Shown below are 24 T cell receptor beta chains from a single sample sequenced in a study of PD-1 blockade in classical Hodgkin lymphoma. The method was immunoSEQ multiplex PCR; TCRdb's version includes in-frame clones alone and lacks a portion of them. The sample holds 110,000 or so clones, about nine tenths seen once. Specified time point: cycle 4 day 1 (C4D1), after five to seven weeks of nivolumab. Every patient experienced relapse after autologous stem cell transplantation, and brentuximab vedotin exposure varied. Sample: peripheral blood mononuclear cells (PBMCs), taken before the fourth cycle of nivolumab. These receptors came from a human donor with classical Hodgkin lymphoma.

The chain employs TRBV29-1 and TRBJ1-4; tentative D call: TRBD1 (5 bases). Germline CDR1 reads SQVTM; CDR2 reads ANQGSEA. V was clipped by 6 bases and J by 4 bases, with 12 bases between them. The length of the CDR3 is 13 residues. This CDR3 reads CSVAGRFNEKLFF. The CDR3 coding sequence is TGCAGCGTGGCGGGACGGTTTAATGAAAAACTGTTTTTT. Complete variable domain (other parts from reference TRBV29-1 and TRBJ1-4): SAVISQKPSRDICQRGTSLTIQCQVDSQVTMMFWYRQQPGQSLTLIATANQGSEATYESGFVIDKFPISRPNLTFSTLTVSNMSPEDSSIYLCSVAGRFNEKLFFGSGTQLSVL.

The chain is built from TRBV5-1 and TRBJ1-3, with TRBD1 matching over 9 bases. V shed 3 bases, J shed 4 bases, and the junction held 11 bases outside the gene matches. Germline CDR1 SGHRS, CDR2 YFSETQ. This CDR3 comprises 17 residues. The CDR3 bases are TGCGCCAGCAGCTATAGCCCGGACAGGGGCCCCGGAAACACCATATATTTT. Its translation is CASSYSPDRGPGNTIYF.

This chain connects TRBV2 to TRBJ2-3; 8 nucleotides line up with TRBD1. This CDR3 is 14 amino acids long. Germline-derived CDR1 and CDR2 are SNHLY and FYNNEI. The trim removed 9 bases at V and 2 bases at J, leaving 7 bases unmatched. CDR3 DNA sequence: TGTGCCAGGGCGACAGGGGCTAACACAGATACGCAGTATTTT. It is translated as CARATGANTDTQYF.

This clone has just one count. CDR3 DNA sequence: TGTGCCACTTTTCGGGGGGAAGGCTACACCTTC. This codes for CATFRGEGYTF. V gene TRBV30 combines with J gene TRBJ1-2; possibly TRBD1 for D (5 bases). Deletions cut 8 bases from V and 8 bases from J, with 15 bases between. In germline, CDR1 is GTSNPN, CDR2 SVGIG (reference sequence). CDR3 size: 11 residues.

The gene calls are TRBV20-1 and TRBJ1-1; TRBD1 is a possible D gene (5 bases). Germline CDR1 DFQATT, CDR2 SNEGSKA (reference sequence). CDR3 length equals 11 residues. Trimming took 3 bases from V and 6 from J, leaving 8 bases between them. The CDR3 DNA follows: TGCAGTGCTAGCCCGGGACCTGAAGCTTTCTTT. Translated: CSASPGPEAFF.

The V call is TRBV23-1, the J call TRBJ2-5; TRBD1 might be the D (6 bases). TRBV23-1 has ORF status, its function being uncertain. Deletions cut 7 bases from V and 2 bases from J, with 11 bases between. The CDR3 loop spans 13 amino acids. CDR3 nucleotide sequence: TGCGCCAGCACCCCACAGGGTCAAGAGACCCAGTACTTC. Translated: CASTPQGQETQYF.

The rearrangement joins TRBV5-1 to TRBJ1-1, with D uncertain. V lost 4 bases and J 0 bases, leaving 10 bases between the germline ends. The CDR3 runs to 14 residues. CDR1 SGHRS and CDR2 YFSETQ come from the germline V gene. For the CDR3, the DNA is TGCGCCAGCAGCCCCGCAACTGTGAACACTGAAGCTTTCTTT. This gives the protein CASSPATVNTEAFF.

The chain links TRBV28 to TRBJ1-5, with 7 bases matching TRBD1. The CDR3 extends over 15 amino acids. V lost 3 bases to trimming and J lost 6 bases; unmatched junction nucleotides: 8. CDR1 is MDHEN, CDR2 SYDVKM, per germline. CDR3 in amino acids: CASSLGDRAGQPQHF. The CDR3 nucleotides read TGTGCCAGCAGTTTGGGTGACAGGGCAGGTCAGCCCCAGCATTTT.

The rearrangement links TRBV5-4 to TRBJ2-5, with 8 positions matching TRBD1. V trimming: 3 bases; J trimming: 5 bases; junction bases outside the gene matches: 12. The germline CDR1 and CDR2 sequences are SGHNT and YYREEE (reference sequence). This CDR3 spans 16 amino acids. The CDR3, as DNA: TGTGCCAGCAGCTCGGCGGACAGGGCAGCCGGCGAGACCCAGTACTTC. Protein: CASSSADRAAGETQYF. The variable domain in full, completed from reference TRBV5-4 and TRBJ2-5, reads ETGVTQSPTHLIKTRGQQVTLRCSSQSGHNTVSWYQQALGQGPQFIFQYYREEENGRGNFPPRFSGLQFPNYSSELNVNALELDDSALYLCASSSADRAAGETQYFGPGTRLLVL.

The chain employs TRBV25-1 and TRBJ2-2; D not resolved. V was pared by 8 bases and J by 2 bases, with 9 bases between. CDR1 is MGHDK, CDR2 SYGVNS, per germline. The CDR3 has 13 amino acids. CDR3 region: CASGSPNTGELFF. The CDR3 region has the DNA TGTGCCAGCGGAAGCCCCAACACCGGGGAGCTGTTTTTT.

V usage is TRBV7-9 and J usage is TRBJ2-3; 7 nucleotides line up with TRBD2. V shed 2 bases, J shed 2 bases, and the junction held 4 bases outside the gene matches. Germline CDR1 reads SEHNR; CDR2 reads FQNEAQ (reference sequence). The CDR3 is made up of 15 amino acids. CDR3 nucleotide sequence: TGTGCCAGCAGCTTAAGGGAGGGGCTCACAGATACGCAGTATTTT. Encoded protein: CASSLREGLTDTQYF.

The chain is built from TRBV29-1 and TRBJ1-2; TRBD1 matches at 10 bases. The V and J ends lost 7 bases and 5 bases, in that order; junction bases with no gene match: 4. This CDR3 contains 12 residues. The V gene's germline CDR1 is SQVTM and CDR2 ANQGSEA. The CDR3 DNA reads TGCAGCGCAGAGGGACAGGGGTATGGCTACACCTTC. Its protein is CSAEGQGYGYTF.

The V call is TRBV4-2, the J call TRBJ1-5; 7 bases align to TRBD1. The germline CDR1 and CDR2 sequences are LGHNA and YNFKEQ. V was pared by 8 bases and J by 6 bases, with 19 bases of the junction left unmatched. This CDR3 contains 17 residues. Here the CDR3 reads CASGERDSSTRGQPQHF. CDR3 in DNA: TGTGCCAGCGGGGAACGGGACAGCTCTACACGGGGTCAGCCCCAGCATTTT.

In its sample, this clone was seen a few times. The CDR3 sequence: CASSYSTGGDNSPLHF. CDR3 in DNA: TGTGCCAGCAGTTACTCAACAGGGGGTGATAATTCACCCCTCCACTTT. This chain links TRBV6-5 with TRBJ1-6, with TRBD1 matching 8 bases. This CDR3 contains 16 residues. With V trimmed by 0 bases and J by 5 bases, 3 bases remained unmatched. CDR1 and CDR2 from the germline V gene are MNHEY and SVGAGI.

CDR3 loop: CASSRDGGYEQYF. The CDR3 DNA follows: TGTGCCAGCAGTCGGGACGGGGGCTACGAGCAGTACTTC. The J gene is TRBJ2-7, the V gene TRBV11-2; TRBD2 is a possible D gene (6 bases). Germline assignment: CDR1 SGHAT and CDR2 FQNNGV. V was clipped by 6 bases and J by 3 bases, with 12 bases between them. The CDR3 is 13 amino acids. Using reference TRBV11-2 and TRBJ2-7 for the parts outside the CDR3, the full variable domain is EAGVAQSPRYKIIEKRQSVAFWCNPISGHATLYWYQQILGQGPKLLIQFQNNGVVDDSQLPKDRFSAERLKGVDSTLKIQPAKLEDSAVYLCASSRDGGYEQYFGPGTRLTVT.

This clone was observed a single time. The chain links TRBV9 to TRBJ1-2; tentative D call: TRBD1 (5 bases). V was pared by 0 bases and J by 3 bases, with 9 bases between. The CDR3 is made up of 14 amino acids. Germline V CDR1 and CDR2: SGDLS, YYNGEE. The CDR3 coding sequence is TGTGCCAGCAGCGTAGATGGGGGGTACTATGGCTACACCTTC. It translates to CASSVDGGYYGYTF.

The chain recombines TRBV18 with TRBJ1-3; a weak D match, TRBD1 (6 bases). The V end lost 3 bases, the J end lost 2 bases, and 20 bases lay between the germline ends. The CDR3 contains 18 residues. Germline V gene data show CDR1 as KGHSH and CDR2 as LQKENI. This chain's CDR3 is CASSPLVGQFGTGNTIYF. In nucleotides, the CDR3 is TGTGCCAGCTCACCTCTAGTCGGACAGTTTGGGACTGGAAACACCATATATTTT.

This clone was detected a few times. The chain uses TRBV7-2 and TRBJ2-3; the match to TRBD2 covers 8 bases. The CDR3 runs 14 residues. Germline values: CDR1 SGHTA, CDR2 FQGNSA. The V segment lost 6 bases and the J segment 5 bases; nucleotides outside the gene matches: 7. CDR3 nucleotide sequence: TGTGCCAGCAGGTTCGGGGGGGGAAAAGATACGCAGTATTTT. Its protein is CASRFGGGKDTQYF.

V and J are TRBV2 and TRBJ1-1, with TRBD1 identical over 9 bases. The CDR3 spans 14 residues. The trim removed 7 bases at V and 0 bases at J, leaving 3 bases unmatched. Germline loops: CDR1 SNHLY, CDR2 FYNNEI. The DNA for the CDR3 is TGTGCCAGCAATCGACAGGGGGTGAACACTGAAGCTTTCTTT. Amino acids: CASNRQGVNTEAFF.

This chain joins TRBV9 and TRBJ2-7, with D possibly TRBD1 on 6 matching bases. The length of the CDR3 is 20 residues. Trimming shortened V by 4 bases and J by 3 bases, and 32 bases separated the two germline ends. Germline V gene lookup returns CDR1 SGDLS and CDR2 YYNGEE. The CDR3 region has the DNA TGTGCCAGCAGCTCTACCTTTGAGGCCTGGGACACCCAAAAGGACTACGAGCAGTACTTC. As protein: CASSSTFEAWDTQKDYEQYF.

In this sample, this clone turned up a few times. The V and J genes are TRBV2 and TRBJ2-5; D call uncertain. The germline CDR1 and CDR2 sequences are SNHLY and FYNNEI. The V and J ends lost 11 bases and 0 bases respectively, with 16 bases between them. There are 14 residues in the CDR3. CDR3 bases: TGTGCCTCTTCAAAGGTGCGGAACCAAGAGACCCAGTACTTC. Its translation is CASSKVRNQETQYF.

This chain uses TRBV7-2 with TRBJ2-7; D gene uncertain. Looked up from germline, CDR1 is SGHTA and CDR2 is FQGNSA. The CDR3 runs to 13 residues. The V gene lost 4 bases and the J gene lost 3 bases, with 10 bases spanning the gap. CDR3 in amino acids: CASSSPRDYEQYF. Written as DNA, the CDR3 is TGTGCCAGCAGCTCCCCAAGGGACTACGAGCAGTACTTC.

V is TRBV19 and J is TRBJ2-1; 7 nucleotides match TRBD2. Trimming cost V 7 bases and J 8 bases; bases outside gene matches: 11. This CDR3 comprises 14 residues. CDR1 and CDR2 (germline): LNHDA, SQIVND (reference sequence). This chain's CDR3 is CASMPSTSLDEQFF. The CDR3 DNA sequence: TGTGCCAGTATGCCTTCGACTAGCCTCGATGAGCAGTTCTTC.

A note on this clone: Other DNA sequences in this sample translate to the same CDR3. The chain has TRBV30 and TRBJ1-3; D gene uncertain. The CDR3 covers 12 residues. The germline V and J ends were trimmed by 0 bases and 4 bases, with 4 bases remaining between them. Germline V gene data show CDR1 as GTSNPN and CDR2 as SVGIG (reference sequence). Here the CDR3 reads CAWSVTGNTIYF. DNA of the CDR3: TGTGCCTGGAGTGTAACGGGAAACACCATATATTTT.